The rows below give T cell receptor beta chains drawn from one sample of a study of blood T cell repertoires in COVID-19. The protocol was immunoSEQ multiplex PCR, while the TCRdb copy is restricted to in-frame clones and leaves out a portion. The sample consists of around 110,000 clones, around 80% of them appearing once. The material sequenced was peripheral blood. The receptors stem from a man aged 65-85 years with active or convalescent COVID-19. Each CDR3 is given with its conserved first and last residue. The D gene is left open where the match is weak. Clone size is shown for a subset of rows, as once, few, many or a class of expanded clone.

CDR3aa: CAWSPGQGNEKLFF
CDR3nt: TGTGCCTGGAGTCCCGGACAGGGTAATGAAAAACTGTTTTTT
j_gene: TRBJ1-4
abundance: once
d_gene: TRBD1
v_gene: TRBV30

CDR3aa: CASSFQQGVGDNSPLHF
CDR3nt: TGCGCCAGCAGCTTCCAGCAGGGGGTAGGGGATAATTCACCCCTCCACTTT
j_gene: TRBJ1-6
abundance: .
d_gene: TRBD1
v_gene: TRBV5-1

CDR3aa: CASSLDPQGTGGNTEAFF
CDR3nt: TGTGCCAGCAGCTTGGACCCTCAGGGAACGGGGGGGAACACTGAAGCTTTCTTT
j_gene: TRBJ1-1
abundance: .
d_gene: .
v_gene: TRBV5-4

CDR3aa: CASSRQGARTDTQYF
CDR3nt: TGTGCCAGCAGCCGACAGGGGGCGAGGACGGATACGCAGTATTTT
j_gene: TRBJ2-3
abundance: .
d_gene: TRBD1
v_gene: TRBV7-3

CDR3aa: CASSQAWRDYGYTF
CDR3nt: TGCGCCAGCAGCCAAGCATGGAGGGACTATGGCTACACCTTC
j_gene: TRBJ1-2
abundance: .
d_gene: .
v_gene: TRBV4-3

CDR3aa: CAWSPRSSYNSPLHF
CDR3nt: TGTGCCTGGAGCCCTAGAAGCTCCTATAATTCACCCCTCCACTTT
j_gene: TRBJ1-6
abundance: .
d_gene: .
v_gene: TRBV30

CDR3aa: CASSQASLRFRNTEAFF
CDR3nt: TGTGCCAGCAGCCAAGCCTCTCTTCGGTTTCGGAACACTGAAGCTTTCTTT
j_gene: TRBJ1-1
abundance: .
d_gene: .
v_gene: TRBV3-1/TRBV3-2

CDR3aa: CASSPKGSNSPLHF
CDR3nt: TGTGCCAGTAGCCCGAAGGGGTCCAATTCACCCCTCCACTTT
j_gene: TRBJ1-6
abundance: .
d_gene: .
v_gene: TRBV19

CDR3aa: CASSSGVTLTNYGYTF
CDR3nt: TGTGCCAGCAGCTCGGGGGTTACCCTCACTAACTATGGCTACACCTTC
j_gene: TRBJ1-2
abundance: .
d_gene: .
v_gene: TRBV7-2

CDR3aa: CASERSEKLFF
CDR3nt: TGTGCCAGTGAAAGGAGTGAAAAACTGTTTTTT
j_gene: TRBJ1-4
abundance: .
d_gene: .
v_gene: TRBV19

CDR3aa: CSVERQGGIGYTF
CDR3nt: TGCAGCGTTGAAAGACAGGGGGGTATTGGCTACACCTTC
j_gene: TRBJ1-2
abundance: .
d_gene: TRBD1
v_gene: TRBV29-1

CDR3aa: CASSPGLAGGLNEQYF
CDR3nt: TGTGCCAGCAGCCCGGGACTAGCGGGAGGGCTAAACGAGCAGTACTTC
j_gene: TRBJ2-7
abundance: .
d_gene: TRBD2
v_gene: TRBV11-2

CDR3aa: CASSEAVAGVVDEQFF
CDR3nt: TGTGCCAGCAGTGAAGCGGTAGCGGGAGTGGTGGATGAGCAGTTCTTC
j_gene: TRBJ2-1
abundance: .
d_gene: TRBD2
v_gene: TRBV6-1

CDR3aa: CASSTTGGMNTEAFF
CDR3nt: TGTGCCAGCAGTACAACAGGGGGCATGAACACTGAAGCTTTCTTT
j_gene: TRBJ1-1
abundance: once
d_gene: TRBD1
v_gene: TRBV3-1/TRBV3-2

CDR3aa: CASSEGQGRDEQFF
CDR3nt: TGTGCCAGCAGCGAGGGACAGGGGAGGGATGAGCAGTTCTTC
j_gene: TRBJ2-1
abundance: few
d_gene: TRBD1
v_gene: TRBV9

CDR3aa: CASTRGGTGELFF
CDR3nt: TGTGCCAGCACCCGCGGTGGCACCGGGGAGCTGTTTTTT
j_gene: TRBJ2-2
abundance: .
d_gene: .
v_gene: TRBV11-3

CDR3aa: CASSKGGEVYGYTF
CDR3nt: TGTGCCAGCAGCAAAGGGGGGGAGGTCTATGGCTACACCTTC
j_gene: TRBJ1-2
abundance: .
d_gene: .
v_gene: TRBV5-4

CDR3aa: CASSQGLALGEDEQFF
CDR3nt: TGTGCCAGCAGCCAAGGACTAGCTCTGGGGGAGGATGAGCAGTTCTTC
j_gene: TRBJ2-1
abundance: .
d_gene: TRBD2
v_gene: TRBV4-2